Following are 13 T cell receptor beta chains from one sample sequenced in a study of multiple sclerosis patients with progressive multifocal leukoencephalopathy. Repertoires were generated with immunoSEQ multiplex PCR, while TCRdb's copy carries only in-frame clones and drops some. Of about 33,000 clones listed, roughly 87% are singletons. Time point indicated: time of PML onset. The starting material was PBMCs, obtained from a patient treated with natalizumab. These receptors were collected from a human donor with progressive multifocal leukoencephalopathy.

The chain couples TRBV4-3 to TRBJ1-2, with D hard to call. The V and J ends lost 0 bases and 6 bases respectively, with 11 bases between them. The CDR3 totals 14 residues. Germline-derived CDR1 and CDR2 are LGHNA and YSLEER. CDR3 in DNA: TGCGCCAGCAGCCAAGACACCTCTGACCATGGCTACACCTTC. Protein product: CASSQDTSDHGYTF.

The chain couples TRBV28 to TRBJ1-2, with 7 bases that match TRBD1. The CDR3 is made up of 14 amino acids. J was trimmed by 4 bases and V by 3 bases; bases with no gene match: 5. Germline V gives CDR1 MDHEN, CDR2 SYDVKM. Written as DNA, the CDR3 is TGTGCCAGCAGTTTTGAGACAGGGCTCTATGGCTACACCTTC. Its protein is CASSFETGLYGYTF.

V usage is TRBV25-1 and J usage is TRBJ1-1; D might be TRBD1 (5 bases). Germline assignment: CDR1 MGHDK and CDR2 SYGVNS. The V end lost 7 bases, the J end lost 10 bases, and 13 bases lay between the germline ends. This CDR3 has 11 residues. The CDR3 DNA is TGTGCCAGCACCGGGGACGGTCGAGCTTTCTTT. This translates into CASTGDGRAFF.

This chain connects TRBV28 to TRBJ2-7; 7 nucleotides match TRBD2. The CDR3 runs 16 residues. The junction had 11 bases not matched to a gene; V was cut back by 3 bases and J by 3 bases. Germline V gene lookup returns CDR1 MDHEN and CDR2 SYDVKM. CDR3: CASSFRRPTGGYEQYF. Written as DNA, the CDR3 is TGTGCCAGCAGTTTTCGCAGGCCCACGGGAGGCTACGAGCAGTACTTC. Using reference TRBV28 and TRBJ2-7 for the parts outside the CDR3, the full variable domain is DVKVTQSSRYLVKRTGEKVFLECVQDMDHENMFWYRQDPGLGLRLIYFSYDVKMKEKGDIPEGYSVSREKKERFSLILESASTNQTSMYLCASSFRRPTGGYEQYFGPGTRLTVT.

The chain is built from TRBV6-1 and TRBJ2-7, with a tentative D call TRBD2 (6 bases). The ends were cut back, 6 bases at V and 5 bases at J, with 17 bases in the middle. CDR3 length: 14 residues. The germline V gene has CDR1 MNHNS and CDR2 SASEGT. The CDR3, as DNA: TGTGCCAGCAGACCCCGGGGGTTCGGGGACGAGCAGTACTTC. Translating gives CASRPRGFGDEQYF.

The rearrangement joins TRBV11-2 to TRBJ2-3; D remains ambiguous. Germline loops: CDR1 SGHAT, CDR2 FQNNGV. The CDR3 is made up of 16 amino acids. The germline V and J ends were trimmed by 0 bases and 3 bases, with 13 bases remaining between them. CDR3 in DNA: TGTGCCAGCAGCTTAGAAGGATTAGTCCAAACAGATACGCAGTATTTT. It specifies CASSLEGLVQTDTQYF. Based on the CDR3 plus reference TRBV11-2 and TRBJ2-3, the full variable domain is EAGVAQSPRYKIIEKRQSVAFWCNPISGHATLYWYQQILGQGPKLLIQFQNNGVVDDSQLPKDRFSAERLKGVDSTLKIQPAKLEDSAVYLCASSLEGLVQTDTQYFGPGTRLTVL.

A few counts support this clone. The rearrangement joins TRBV29-1 to TRBJ2-2, with D possibly being TRBD2 (7 bases). The CDR3 length is 14 residues. Trimming stripped 4 bases from V and 5 bases from J, with 14 bases between. The germline V gene encodes CDR1 SQVTM and CDR2 ANQGSEA. The CDR3 bases are TGCAGCGTTGCCGGGGGGCAGGGGACCGGGGAGCTGTTTTTT. This codes for CSVAGGQGTGELFF.

The rearrangement joins TRBV19 to TRBJ1-2; D is uncertain. The germline V and J ends were trimmed by 5 bases and 2 bases, with 9 bases remaining between them. The CDR3 runs 13 residues. The germline gives CDR1 LNHDA, CDR2 SQIVND (reference sequence). CDR3 protein: CASSPGWNYGYTF. The DNA for the CDR3 is TGTGCCAGTAGTCCCGGCTGGAACTATGGCTACACCTTC.

The CDR3 reads CAWSRLPEAFF. The CDR3 coding sequence is TGTGCCTGGAGCCGGCTGCCGGAAGCTTTCTTT. The chain is built from TRBV30 and TRBJ1-1; unclear D gene. CDR3 size: 11 residues. The germline V gene has CDR1 GTSNPN and CDR2 SVGIG (reference sequence). The V and J ends lost 3 bases and 8 bases respectively, with 10 bases between them.

The chain employs TRBV20-1 and TRBJ1-3; no reliable D call. The CDR3 sequence is 11 residues long. V was cut by 8 bases and J by 2 bases, with 7 bases left in between. Germline CDR1 and CDR2: DFQATT and SNEGSKA (reference sequence). The DNA of the CDR3 is TGCAGTTTCAGCACTGGAAACACCATATATTTT. It encodes CSFSTGNTIYF.

The chain recombines TRBV4-3 with TRBJ1-4; 7 bases map to TRBD1. Germline V gene data show CDR1 as LGHNA and CDR2 as YSLEER. The CDR3 runs 15 residues. Losses at the gene ends were 3 bases for V and 7 bases for J; bases not matched to a gene: 8. The CDR3 loop reads CASSQETGSGEKLFF. CDR3 in DNA: TGCGCCAGCAGCCAGGAGACAGGGTCGGGTGAAAAACTGTTTTTT.

The rearrangement uses TRBV7-2 and TRBJ2-7; 11 bases match TRBD2. The germline V gene encodes CDR1 SGHTA and CDR2 FQGNSA. Germline trimming cut 9 bases from V and 1 base from J; bases unmatched to any gene: 2. The CDR3 covers 13 residues. CDR3 amino acids: CASRLAGSYEQYF. CDR3 nucleotide sequence: TGTGCCAGTAGACTAGCGGGATCCTACGAGCAGTACTTC.

The rearrangement uses TRBV28 and TRBJ2-2, with 10 nucleotides matching TRBD2. Germline loops: CDR1 MDHEN, CDR2 SYDVKM. CDR3 length: 15 residues. Germline trimming cut 6 bases from V and 6 bases from J; bases unmatched to any gene: 7. CDR3 sequence (DNA): TGTGCCAGCAGCTTAGCGGGAGGAGGGGCCGGGGAGCTGTTTTTT. Translating it yields CASSLAGGGAGELFF.